This T cell receptor beta chain was sequenced during a study of OX40 agonist ivuxolimab in advanced cancers. General observations from the study: Clones of CD4+ and CD8+ blood T cells grew by week 6 at doses of 0.1 to 3.0 mg/kg. CD8+ T cells were the subset that, on average, had more expanded clones than CD4+. Compared with others, partial responders at 0.1-3.0 mg/kg displayed clonal expansion among the lowest.

Comments on this clone: Its matching antigen is unknown.

Sequenced by immunoSEQ multiplex PCR; TCRdb stores in-frame clones only, minus some. The data contain fewer than 75,000 clones, more than 85% of them seen just once; the ten biggest clones take up roughly 2.4%. Looked up from germline, CDR1 is MGHDK and CDR2 is SYGVNS. There are 14 residues in the CDR3. Trimming left V 6 bases short and J 3 bases short, with 15 bases between. The sequenced sample was CD4+ or CD8+ T cells sorted from blood, obtained in a trial of the OX40 agonist ivuxolimab. This TCR came from an adult with an advanced solid tumor such as melanoma, head and neck, liver or kidney cancer. The chain couples TRBV25-1 to TRBJ2-7; possible D gene TRBD1, 6 bases. CDR3 DNA: TGTGCCAGCAGCGACGAGACAGGTATCTACGAGCAGTACTTC. This translates into CASSDETGIYEQYF.